This paragraph covers one TCR beta chain sequence. Trimming took 2 bases from V and 6 from J; bases not matched to a gene: 8. Germline-derived CDR1 and CDR2 are SGDLS and YYNGEE. The CDR3 contains 18 residues. These data are taken from a study of blood T cell repertoires in COVID-19. Looking at the study overall: Collection of acute and convalescent COVID-19 samples took place in the United States, Italy and Spain.

Original processing methods: The assay estimated nucleated cells by amplifying reference gene primers. Assay: immunoSEQ multiplex PCR; the TCRdb copy retains only in-frame clones and omits some. V, J and clone size reflect that table, while D and trimming were determined from the DNA. The sample holds 150,000 to 200,000 clones; over 75% are singletons and the top ten take 0.77%. Participants had their cohort set by participant-reported clinical history. For recovered donors of Cohort 3, there were two negative PCRs, clearance, or symptom resolution. The origin of this receptor is a young woman who had recovered from COVID-19. Sequencing was done on a sample of PBMCs or T cells enriched from blood (not recorded which). The rearrangement joins TRBV9 to TRBJ2-1; TRBD2 agrees at 16 bases. This chain's CDR3 is CASSVWGLAGGSINEQFF. The CDR3 DNA reads TGTGCCAGCAGCGTTTGGGGACTAGCGGGAGGGAGTATCAATGAGCAGTTCTTC.